The present T cell receptor beta chain was sequenced within a study of regulatory T cells in long-lasting Graves disease. Study findings and constraints: Persistent cases of Graves' showed reduced TCR diversity relative to newly diagnosed patients.

Assembly of TCR beta libraries relied on iRepertoire HTBI primers together with Arm-PCR of CDR3 regions. TCRdb redid the calling of the multiplex PCR reads with MiXCR, one entry per CDR3 protein. The table records about 530,000 distinct CDR3 sequences, 15% to 20% of them present only once. Time point defined: newly diagnosed GD, antithyroid drugs for less than 3 months. Researchers made the TCR library from RNA that was extracted from PBMCs. The CDR3 has 14 residues. The V and J ends lost 5 bases and 8 bases respectively, with 16 bases between them. Germline CDR1 SGHAT, CDR2 FQNNGV. This clonotype appeared many times. Its antigen is still unknown. This sample also belongs to another study, concerning T cells in Graves' hyperthyroidism and ophthalmopathy. As that study records: Newly diagnosed hyperthyroidism patients aged 18 to 65 years had disease lasting under 2 months. On the basis of clinical symptoms, serum thyroxine and TRAb, thyroid ultrasound and orbital computed tomography, diagnoses were made. Blood also contained most expanded thyroid clonotypes above 0.001.

The TCR sequence derives from a woman aged 35-65 years with Graves disease. The V gene is TRBV11-2, the J gene TRBJ2-4; D unclear. The sequenced sample was peripheral blood mononuclear cells (PBMCs), obtained at new diagnosis, from a patient treated with antithyroid drugs. CDR3 protein: CASSPRPDRDIQYF. CDR3 nucleotide sequence: TGTGCCAGCAGCCCGCGGCCGGACCGAGACATTCAGTACTTC. Drawing the rest from reference TRBV11-2 and TRBJ2-4, the complete variable domain is EAGVAQSPRYKIIEKRQSVAFWCNPISGHATLYWYQQILGQGPKLLIQFQNNGVVDDSQLPKDRFSAERLKGVDSTLKIQPAKLEDSAVYLCASSPRPDRDIQYFGAGTRLSVL.